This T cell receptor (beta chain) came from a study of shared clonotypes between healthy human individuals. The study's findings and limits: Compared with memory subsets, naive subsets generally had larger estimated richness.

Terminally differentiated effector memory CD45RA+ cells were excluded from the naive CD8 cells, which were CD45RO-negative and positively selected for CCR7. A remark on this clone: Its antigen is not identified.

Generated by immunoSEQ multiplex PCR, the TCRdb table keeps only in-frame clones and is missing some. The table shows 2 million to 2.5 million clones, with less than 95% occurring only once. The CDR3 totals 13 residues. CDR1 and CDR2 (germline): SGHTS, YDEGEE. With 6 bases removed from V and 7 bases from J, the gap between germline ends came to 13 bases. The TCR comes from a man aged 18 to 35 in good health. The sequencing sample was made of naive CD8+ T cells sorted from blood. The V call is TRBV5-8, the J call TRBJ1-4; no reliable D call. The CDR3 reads CASNLPPSEKLFF. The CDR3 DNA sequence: TGTGCCAGCAACCTCCCCCCGTCTGAAAAACTGTTTTTT.